By share, the clone carrying this TCR beta chain ranks as medium-sized (0.01 to 0.1%). Its antigen is unidentified. The same CDR3 is also encoded by other DNA sequences in this sample. TCRdb redid the clone calls on the PCR reads using MiXCR. The table records about 6,000 clones, 30% to 35% of them present only once. These data originate in a study of metastatic and nonmetastatic thyroid tumors. Study results and caveats: Reportedly, malignant thyroid tumors had significantly higher TCR beta diversity than benign nodules, in blood and tumor.

There are 14 residues in the CDR3. Trimming took 3 bases from V and 1 from J, leaving 9 bases between them. Germline CDR1 reads MNHEY; CDR2 reads SMNVEV (reference sequence). Every patient was untreated before thyroid surgery. The chain links TRBV27 to TRBJ1-1; D might be TRBD1 (5 bases). The source material was adjacent normal tissue. The receptor's source is a female donor with papillary thyroid cancer or a benign thyroid nodule (not recorded which). Some clones in this sample may be carry-over from other donors' samples. The CDR3, as DNA: TGTGCCAGCAGTTTCTCAGGGAGGAACACTGAAGCTTTCTTT. It translates to CASSFSGRNTEAFF.